These 30 T cell receptor beta chains originate from one sample sequenced in a study of T-cell memory formation after mild COVID-19. TCRdb recomputed calls from the 5' RACE reads with MiXCR, one row per CDR3 protein. The sample includes about 440,000 distinct CDR3 sequences, around 19% of them seen just once. The sequenced sample was PBMCs or a T cell subset sorted from them (not recorded which). These receptors all stem from an adult woman who had mild COVID-19 (a few samples of this study predate the infection). Cell type and time point are not known.

CDR3 nucleotide sequence: TGCGCCAGCAGCCAAGAATATGCAGCCTACGAGCAGTACTTC. Protein sequence: CASSQEYAAYEQYF. The rearrangement joins TRBV4-1 to TRBJ2-7, with unresolved D. Trimming removed 0 bases at V and 2 bases at J, with 8 bases between. Germline CDR1 MGHRA, CDR2 YSYEKL. The CDR3 covers 14 residues.

The rearrangement joins TRBV3-1 to TRBJ2-7, with D perhaps matching TRBD2 (5 bases). This CDR3 comprises 13 residues. V was clipped by 0 bases and J by 6 bases, with 9 bases between them. The germline gives CDR1 LGHDT, CDR2 YNNKEL (reference sequence). The CDR3 region has the DNA TGTGCCAGCAGCCAAGATCGGAGGTCCGAGCAGTACTTC. Translated: CASSQDRRSEQYF.

V usage is TRBV18 and J usage is TRBJ1-5; D is perhaps TRBD1 (5 bases). Germline V gene lookup returns CDR1 KGHSH and CDR2 LQKENI. Trimming removed 2 bases from V and 0 bases from J, with 17 bases in between. This CDR3 contains 18 residues. The CDR3 is CASSPGQGRGFSNQPQHF. In nucleotides, the CDR3 is TGTGCCAGCTCACCAGGGCAGGGAAGGGGATTTAGCAATCAGCCCCAGCATTTT. The full variable domain, its missing parts supplied by reference TRBV18 and TRBJ1-5, is NAGVMQNPRHLVRRRGQEARLRCSPMKGHSHVYWYRQLPEEGLKFMVYLQKENIIDESGMPKERFSAEFPKEGPSILRIQQVVRGDSAAYFCASSPGQGRGFSNQPQHFGDGTRLSIL.

This clonotype was detected only a few times. The rearrangement joins TRBV20-1 to TRBJ2-1, with 9 bases aligning to TRBD2. In germline, CDR1 is DFQATT, CDR2 SNEGSKA (reference sequence). The CDR3 is made up of 12 amino acids. V lost 4 bases and J lost 12; bases outside the gene matches: 7. CDR3 sequence reads: CSANLAGPGQFF. DNA for the CDR3: TGCAGTGCTAACCTAGCGGGACCCGGGCAGTTCTTC.

Only a few counts were recorded for this clonotype. At one end, the junction sequence differs from germline, possibly due to a read error. The chain links TRBV15 to TRBJ2-1; TRBD2 is a possible D gene (6 bases). Germline V gives CDR1 LNHNV, CDR2 YYDKDF (reference sequence). The CDR3 is 16 residues long. CDR3 in DNA: TGTGCCACCAGCAGAGGGGACTCCCGGACGCCCAATCAGCAGTTCTTC. Translation: CATSRGDSRTPNQQFF.

This chain joins TRBV12-3 or TRBV12-4 and TRBJ2-3; D tentatively fits TRBD1 or TRBD2 (5 bases each). The CDR3 consists of 14 residues. The V gene lost 8 bases and the J gene lost 1 base, with 13 bases spanning the gap. CDR3: CASELGVRTDTQYF. The CDR3 DNA sequence: TGTGCCAGCGAATTGGGGGTCCGCACAGATACGCAGTATTTT.

The V gene is TRBV5-1, the J gene TRBJ2-7; 7 bases fit TRBD1. The J segment lost 3 bases and the V segment lost 4 bases, leaving 10 bases of the junction unmatched. Germline V CDR1 and CDR2: SGHRS, YFSETQ. The CDR3 contains 15 residues. The CDR3 region has the DNA TGCGCCAGCAGCGGTGGACAGGAACTAAACTACGAGCAGTACTTC. This sequence encodes CASSGGQELNYEQYF.

This clonotype has a handful of counts. The rearrangement joins TRBV7-9 to TRBJ2-3, with D uncertain. CDR3 size: 17 residues. CDR1 and CDR2 (germline): SEHNR, FQNEAQ (reference sequence). The V end was cut by 1 base, the J end by 3 bases, with 17 bases between. The CDR3 nucleotides are TGTGCCAGCAGCTTAGATCGCGCGGTCCTTCGGACAGATACGCAGTATTTT. Translating gives CASSLDRAVLRTDTQYF.

J is TRBJ1-5 and V is TRBV19, with 9 bases identical to TRBD1. The CDR3 consists of 16 residues. With 7 bases clipped from V and 6 bases from J, the junction kept 13 bases outside the gene matches. Germline CDR1 reads LNHDA; CDR2 reads SQIVND (reference sequence). CDR3 sequence (DNA): TGTGCCAGTATATCCCTCCGACAGGGGGGCGTTCAGCCCCAGCATTTT. Amino acids: CASISLRQGGVQPQHF.

This clonotype was counted between two and nine times. The chain is built from TRBV11-3 and TRBJ2-1; weak D call: TRBD2 (6 bases). CDR3 size: 14 residues. Germline V gives CDR1 SGHNT, CDR2 YENEEA. V gave up 1 base and J gave up 3 bases, with 7 bases separating them. Here the CDR3 DNA reads TGTGCCAGCAGCTTAGGGACTAACTACAATGAGCAGTTCTTC. Translating it yields CASSLGTNYNEQFF. The variable domain in full, completed from reference TRBV11-3 and TRBJ2-1, reads EAGVVQSPRYKIIEKKQPVAFWCNPISGHNTLYWYLQNLGQGPELLIRYENEEAVDDSQLPKDRFSAERLKGVDSTLKIQPAELGDSAVYLCASSLGTNYNEQFFGPGTRLTVL.

In its sample, this clonotype was seen once. This chain joins TRBV19 and TRBJ2-7, with D perhaps TRBD1 or TRBD2 (5 bases each). The germline V gene encodes CDR1 LNHDA and CDR2 SQIVND (reference sequence). V dropped 6 bases and J dropped 1 base, with 19 bases sitting between them. This CDR3 has 16 residues. The DNA for the CDR3 is TGTGCCAGTAGGCGATCGGGGCAGAGCCTTTCCTACGAGCAGTACTTC. Residues: CASRRSGQSLSYEQYF.

This clonotype came up once. The gene calls are TRBV30 and TRBJ1-5, with a tentative D call TRBD1 (6 bases). The germline gives CDR1 GTSNPN, CDR2 SVGIG (reference sequence). This CDR3 has 16 amino acids. V was trimmed by 5 bases and J by 4 bases, leaving 21 bases between them. The CDR3 DNA sequence: TGTGCCTGGGCCGCCCTCGGCGACAGGACTAATCAGCCCCAGCATTTT. Residues: CAWAALGDRTNQPQHF.

V and J are TRBV12-3 or TRBV12-4 and TRBJ2-1; 14 bases agree with TRBD2. This CDR3 comprises 14 residues. V trimming: 5 bases; J trimming: 11 bases; junction bases outside the gene matches: 5. The CDR3 is CASSPGLAGAQQFF. CDR3 bases: TGTGCCAGCAGTCCGGGACTAGCGGGAGCCCAGCAGTTCTTC.

The chain uses TRBV15 and TRBJ2-6; D gene uncertain. The CDR3 spans 17 residues. V shed 2 bases and J shed 0 bases, with 11 bases lying between them. Germline CDR1 reads LNHNV; CDR2 reads YYDKDF (reference sequence). This chain's CDR3 is CATSRRDGRSGANVLTF. DNA of the CDR3: TGTGCCACCAGCAGAAGAGACGGACGCTCTGGGGCCAACGTCCTGACTTTC.

This clonotype was picked up a small number of times. The gene calls are TRBV7-9 and TRBJ2-1, with D unclear. V was trimmed by 1 base and J by 3 bases, leaving 7 bases between them. This CDR3 is 14 amino acids long. Germline CDR1 and CDR2: SEHNR and FQNEAQ (reference sequence). CDR3 region: CASSLGRLYNEQFF. CDR3 bases: TGTGCCAGCAGCTTAGGTCGCCTCTACAATGAGCAGTTCTTC.

This sequence joins TRBV19 and TRBJ1-2; D remains ambiguous. V gave up 3 bases and J gave up 7 bases, with 15 bases separating them. This CDR3 has 14 residues. In germline, CDR1 is LNHDA, CDR2 SQIVND (reference sequence). This CDR3 reads CASSIKVREVGYTF. The CDR3 DNA follows: TGTGCCAGTAGTATTAAGGTCCGGGAGGTTGGCTACACCTTC. Full variable domain (outside the CDR3, taken from reference TRBV19 and TRBJ1-2): DGGITQSPKYLFRKEGQNVTLSCEQNLNHDAMYWYRQDPGQGLRLIYYSQIVNDFQKGDIAEGYSVSREKKESFPLTVTSAQKNPTAFYLCASSIKVREVGYTFGSGTRLTVV.

V gene TRBV15 combines with J gene TRBJ2-1; 7 nucleotides match TRBD2. Germline CDR1 is LNHNV and CDR2 is YYDKDF (reference sequence). V was pared by 5 bases and J by 4 bases, with 5 bases of the junction left unmatched. This CDR3 spans 14 amino acids. CDR3 protein: CATSAGREYNEQFF. The CDR3 DNA reads TGTGCCACCAGCGCGGGGCGGGAGTACAATGAGCAGTTCTTC.

The chain carries TRBV9 and TRBJ2-1, with 13 bases aligning to TRBD2. This CDR3 comprises 15 residues. Germline V gives CDR1 SGDLS, CDR2 YYNGEE. V gave up 4 bases and J gave up 7 bases; unmatched junction bases: 5. This chain's CDR3 is CASSSGTSGKNEQFF. CDR3 DNA: TGTGCCAGCAGCTCCGGGACTAGCGGGAAGAATGAGCAGTTCTTC.

V usage is TRBV7-9 and J usage is TRBJ1-2; the D gene is possibly TRBD1 (5 bases). The V end lost 5 bases, the J end lost 4 bases, and 14 bases lay between the germline ends. The CDR3 length is 14 residues. CDR1 and CDR2 from the germline V gene are SEHNR and FQNEAQ (reference sequence). CDR3 region: CASSILDKSYGYTF. The CDR3 DNA reads TGTGCCAGCAGCATACTGGACAAGAGCTATGGCTACACCTTC.

This chain links TRBV11-2 with TRBJ2-5; maybe TRBD2 (7 bases). The CDR3 runs to 14 residues. Trimming removed 6 bases at V and 5 bases at J, with 16 bases between. Germline CDR1 SGHAT, CDR2 FQNNGV. The CDR3 spells CASSLGGGGETQYF. Here the CDR3 DNA reads TGTGCCAGCAGTCTAGGGGGGGGCGGGGAGACCCAGTACTTC.

The chain uses TRBV30 and TRBJ1-2; 8 nucleotides align to TRBD1. Germline V gives CDR1 GTSNPN, CDR2 SVGIG (reference sequence). Unmatched junction bases numbered 8, after V lost 2 bases and J lost 6 bases. CDR3 length: 14 amino acids. As DNA, the CDR3 is TGTGCCTGGAGTACGGACAGGGAAGATGATGGCTACACCTTC. It yields the protein CAWSTDREDDGYTF.

The genes are TRBV12-3 or TRBV12-4 and TRBJ2-3; possibly TRBD2 for D (5 bases). The CDR3 is made up of 14 amino acids. Trimming removed 7 bases from V and 6 bases from J, with 17 bases in between. The CDR3 coding sequence is TGTGCCAGCACCTCCGCCGGGATCGAGGATACGCAGTATTTT. It translates to CASTSAGIEDTQYF.

This clonotype was seen ten or more times. The chain joins TRBV7-9 to TRBJ2-1, with 14 bases lining up with TRBD2. The CDR3 totals 15 residues. From germline, CDR1 is SEHNR and CDR2 FQNEAQ (reference sequence). V lost 3 bases to trimming and J lost 9 bases; unmatched junction nucleotides: 4. CDR3 in DNA: TGTGCCAGCAGCTTGGGGACTAGCGGGGGCGTTGAGCAGTTCTTC. Residues: CASSLGTSGGVEQFF.

The chain employs TRBV20-1 and TRBJ2-3; 8 bases agree with TRBD2. V lost 3 bases, J lost 1 base, and 6 bases stayed unmatched. The CDR3 runs to 15 residues. Germline V gene data show CDR1 as DFQATT and CDR2 as SNEGSKA (reference sequence). DNA for the CDR3: TGCAGTGCTAGGGCAACTAGCGGTCGCACAGATACGCAGTATTTT. Protein sequence: CSARATSGRTDTQYF.

This clonotype was picked up a small number of times. This chain links TRBV6-5 with TRBJ2-2, with 7 bases aligning to TRBD2. V lost 0 bases to trimming and J lost 3 bases; unmatched junction nucleotides: 7. Germline CDR1 reads MNHEY; CDR2 reads SVGAGI. The length of the CDR3 is 17 residues. Here the CDR3 DNA reads TGTGCCAGCAGTTACTCGAGCGCGGGAGCGGACACCGGGGAGCTGTTTTTT. It yields the protein CASSYSSAGADTGELFF.

This clonotype was detected only once. The CDR3 sequence: CASSQRAGSSTDTQYF. CDR3 coding DNA: TGTGCCAGCAGCCAGAGAGCGGGGAGCAGCACAGATACGCAGTATTTT. This chain connects TRBV3-1 to TRBJ2-3; 7 nucleotides line up with TRBD2. V lost 3 bases, J lost 0 bases, and 6 bases stayed unmatched. This CDR3 has 16 residues. Germline V gene lookup returns CDR1 LGHDT and CDR2 YNNKEL (reference sequence).

This clonotype came up a few times. The chain uses TRBV2 and TRBJ2-1; D perhaps matches TRBD2 (6 bases). Germline V gene data show CDR1 as SNHLY and CDR2 as FYNNEI. The CDR3 totals 13 residues. The V gene lost 7 bases and the J gene lost 5 bases, with 12 bases spanning the gap. The CDR3 here is CASNRVADNEQFF. CDR3 bases: TGTGCCAGCAACCGAGTAGCGGACAATGAGCAGTTCTTC. Full variable domain (rest looked up from reference TRBV2 and TRBJ2-1): EPEVTQTPSHQVTQMGQEVILRCVPISNHLYFYWYRQILGQKVEFLVSFYNNEISEKSEIFDDQFSVERPDGSNFTLKIRSTKLEDSAMYFCASNRVADNEQFFGPGTRLTVL.

The chain uses TRBV12-3 or TRBV12-4 and TRBJ2-1; 8 bases agree with TRBD2. This CDR3 region has 16 residues. Trimming removed 2 bases from V and 6 bases from J; junction bases left unmatched: 9. The CDR3 here is CASSLRTAGVGNEQFF. CDR3 DNA: TGTGCCAGCAGTTTACGTACAGCGGGGGTGGGCAATGAGCAGTTCTTC.

This clonotype showed up just a few times. J is TRBJ1-2 and V is TRBV29-1; D is possibly TRBD1 (5 bases). The V end was cut by 4 bases, the J end by 0 bases, with 15 bases between. CDR1 SQVTM and CDR2 ANQGSEA come from the germline V gene. The CDR3 covers 15 residues. The CDR3 DNA reads TGCAGCGTTGTTTTCGCCCGGGACCCTAACTATGGCTACACCTTC. As protein: CSVVFARDPNYGYTF.

CDR3 in DNA: TGTGCCAGCAGCTCCGGAGAGGACCGCTATGGGACTGAAGCTTTCTTT. It translates to CASSSGEDRYGTEAFF. The V call is TRBV5-4, the J call TRBJ1-1, with D unresolved. Germline CDR1 SGHNT, CDR2 YYREEE (reference sequence). The V end was cut by 3 bases, the J end by 5 bases, with 20 bases between. The CDR3 contains 16 residues.